This TCR beta chain derives from a study of T cells in Graves' hyperthyroidism and ophthalmopathy (dated by TCRdb to 2018 to 2020). With regard to the full study: Peripheral blood samples were taken at initial diagnosis, before any treatment was given. The roughly 100 discovery patients were randomly divided into training and test sets at a 7:3 ratio. To identify distinguishing TCR V-J signatures, a discovery cohort of some 100 patients was used, comprising 40 to 45 with Graves' ophthalmopathy and around 57 with stable Graves' hyperthyroidism. In addition, the study compared T-cell repertoires in thyroid tissue and in blood from several Graves' hyperthyroidism patients. The paper describes TCR Vbeta CDR3 sequencing of 140 or so peripheral blood samples, made up of 40 to 45 ophthalmopathy patients, 70 to 75 hyperthyroidism patients and 17 progressor patients. An independent validation cohort of around 19 hyperthyroidism patients and 17 patients who later progressed to ophthalmopathy tested prospective prediction of ophthalmopathy. Following sampling, methimazole starting at 30 mg daily was given to hyperthyroidism patients, and high-dose intravenous methylprednisolone was given to ophthalmopathy patients. General study outcomes and caveats: In validation, progression to ophthalmopathy was predicted by the model with 70.59% sensitivity and roughly 76% specificity, a median of around 6.5 months before onset. Sample size was not statistically predetermined, and investigators were not blinded to group allocation. In cross-validation, a model built on a 13 V-J signature told ophthalmopathy apart from stable hyperthyroidism with approximately 90% sensitivity and approximately 81% specificity, and in testing the same model reached 80%/75%. Blood samples also contained most of the expanded thyroid clonotypes (frequency above 0.001), which suggests that blood repertoires may reflect thyroid immune responses.

This clonotype was observed many times. What this receptor recognizes is not known. No qualities accompany the bases; no much larger clone lies one base away. At the junction V is shortened by 4 bases and J by 5 bases, with 19 bases in between. Measured from the cysteine to the phenylalanine, the CDR3 is 16 residues long. Kept here is only the CDR3 DNA, which spans 48 bases and is read in frame from base 1. Per the germline V gene (reference sequence), SEHNR is the CDR1 and FQNEAQ is the CDR2. A patient counted as having stable Graves' hyperthyroidism if no progression to ophthalmopathy occurred over 18 months of follow-up. The hyperthyroidism patients were between 18 and 65 years old and newly diagnosed, with a disease duration of less than 2 months. Patients with uncontrolled infections, other autoimmune diseases, pregnancy or lactation were excluded. Diagnoses were based on clinical symptoms, serum thyroxine and TRAb, thyroid ultrasound and orbital computed tomography. PBMCs were isolated from about 9.2 ml of fresh peripheral blood by Ficoll-Paque density gradient centrifugation. Total RNA was extracted using Trizol reagent, and RNA quality was assessed on an Agilent 2100 Bioanalyzer.

The TCR beta CDR3 regions were amplified from the RNA transcripts. The TCR CDR3 was subjected to a first round of RT-PCR using the HTBI primer set and the Qiagen OneStep RT-PCR kit. Libraries were constructed in a second round of multiplex PCR, after which size selection and purification were performed. Sequencing of the libraries was done on an Illumina HiSeq2000 using paired-end 100 bp reads. Concerning the study's data processing: SOAPnuke was used to process the raw data, removing reads that contained adapters or uncalled bases, had a mean Phred below 15, or lacked an exact match to the constant primer or identifier. High-quality paired reads were merged with COPE v1.2.5, and unique nucleotide sequences were defined as clonotypes. MiTCR v1.1 was used to align clonotypes to the IMGT TRBV, TRBD and TRBJ reference segments. Only V-J combinations with frequency above 0.0001, covering 99.2% of repertoires, were analysed. The TCS score was defined as the ratio of F50 (clonal expansion) to E x V (chaos), calculated using BLOSUM62-based TCRdist between CDR3 peptides within each V-J. Welch's t-statistics and random forest reduced roughly 500 V-J features to 13, which were used in a naive Bayes classifier (R e1071). The public reads were reprocessed in TCRdb via fastp at Q25 and MiXCR, keeping in-frame beta chains. Rows are combined by CDR3 protein, so each entry shows the most common genes and DNA. It is TCRdb's table, rather than the study itself, that gives the V and J calls and clone size. Across this sample there are about 560,000 distinct CDR3 sequences, with around 15% seen only once. Approximately 18% of the sample lies in the top ten.

The sequence came from a woman aged 18 to 35 with Graves' hyperthyroidism. The sequence is built from TRBV7-9 and TRBJ2-3; TRBD1 is a possible D gene, resting on 6 matching bases. What was sequenced was blood. The CDR3 has the sequence CASSSPTGIAGDTQYF. The nucleotide sequence reads as follows: TGTGCCAGCAGCTCGCCGACAGGAATCGCAGGAGATACGCAGTATTTT. With the portions outside the CDR3 filled from the reference TRBV7-9 and TRBJ2-3 genes, the complete variable region becomes DTGVSQNPRHKITKRGQNVTFRCDPISEHNRLYWYRQTLGQGPEFLTYFQNEAQLEKSRLLSDRFSAERPKGSFSTLEIQRTEQGDSAMYLCASSSPTGIAGDTQYFGPGTRLTVL.